There are a few counts of the clone carrying this T cell receptor (beta chain). Its target is unknown. Using immunoSEQ multiplex PCR, the repertoire was profiled, and TCRdb retains in-frame clones only, with some absent. This table holds some 66,000 clones, more than 90% found once. The source of the sample is a study of Tregs in tolerant kidney transplant recipients. Study outcomes and limitations: Biological reproducibility was not directly addressed in this study. Tolerant patients' donor-specific Tregs expanded beyond overall Tregs, suggesting antigen-driven growth. Expanding Tregs on activated donor B cells appeared to best identify donor-specific TCRbeta clones. Changing PCR primers prevented nucleotide comparison between some patients' samples.

CDR1 is KGHSH and CDR2 is LQKENI in the germline V gene. The CDR3 is made up of 13 amino acids. Trimming took off 4 bases at V and 3 bases at J, with 10 bases between the two ends. This sequence was found in a human donor who received a combined kidney and bone marrow transplant. The chain employs TRBV18 and TRBJ2-7; possibly TRBD2 for D (6 bases). The sample here was CD8+ T cells from blood, taken before the transplant. DNA for the CDR3: TGTGCCAGCTCACGGGACTGGAGCTACGAGCAGTACTTC. As protein: CASSRDWSYEQYF.